The 29 T cell receptor beta chains below come from one sample, sequenced in a study of graft-versus-host responses after intestinal transplantation. Their target antigens are unknown. Profiling relied on immunoSEQ multiplex PCR, and the TCRdb table lists in-frame clones only, not all of them. The sample shows some 110,000 clones, around 92% of them seen only once. Sequencing used unstimulated CD8+ T cells sorted from spleen or lymph node cells, obtained before transplant. These receptors originate from a human donor who was the organ donor for an intestinal transplant.

This clone has just a few counts. The chain joins TRBV9 to TRBJ1-2, with D possibly being TRBD1 (5 bases). This CDR3 is 15 amino acids long. Trimming pared 0 bases from V and 4 bases from J, leaving 13 bases between. Germline CDR1 is SGDLS and CDR2 is YYNGEE. In nucleotides, the CDR3 is TGTGCCAGCAGCGTAGCCCGGGGCGATCTCTATGGCTACACCTTC. Its protein is CASSVARGDLYGYTF.

The rearrangement uses TRBV7-6 and TRBJ2-7; D remains unclear. This CDR3 contains 13 residues. Germline loops: CDR1 SGHVS, CDR2 FNYEAQ. With 5 bases removed from V and 3 bases from J, the gap between germline ends came to 11 bases. Here the CDR3 DNA reads TGTGCCAGCAGCCTCCGTGAGGACTACGAGCAGTACTTC. Translation: CASSLREDYEQYF.

V is TRBV29-1 and J is TRBJ2-1, with 7 nucleotides matching TRBD2. CDR3 size: 12 residues. V dropped 4 bases and J dropped 9; count of bases not matched to a gene: 6. Per the germline V gene, CDR1 is SQVTM and CDR2 is ANQGSEA. The CDR3 here is CSVVAGEGEQFF. CDR3 sequence (DNA): TGCAGCGTTGTGGCCGGGGAGGGTGAGCAGTTCTTC.

The genes are TRBV7-9 and TRBJ1-2, with no clear D. The V end lost 3 bases, the J end lost 7 bases, and 15 bases lay between the germline ends. There are 14 residues in the CDR3. From germline, CDR1 is SEHNR and CDR2 FQNEAQ (reference sequence). The CDR3 here is CASSFVSGSSGYTF. CDR3 nucleotides: TGTGCCAGCAGCTTCGTGTCGGGGTCCTCTGGCTACACCTTC.

This rearrangement joins TRBV4-1 to TRBJ2-7; D is ambiguous. The CDR3 consists of 15 residues. The germline V gene has CDR1 MGHRA and CDR2 YSYEKL. Trimming removed 4 bases from V and 0 bases from J, with 13 bases in between. The CDR3 loop is CASSPSPKSSYEQYF. CDR3 DNA sequence: TGCGCCAGCAGCCCCTCCCCAAAGAGCTCCTACGAGCAGTACTTC.

The rearrangement links TRBV9 to TRBJ2-2; weak D call: TRBD2 (5 bases). The CDR3 is made up of 12 amino acids. V lost 7 bases, J lost 5 bases, and 9 bases lay in between. CDR1 SGDLS and CDR2 YYNGEE come from the germline V gene. In DNA form, the CDR3 reads TGTGCCAGCTTGGGAGATACCGGGGAGCTGTTTTTT. This codes for CASLGDTGELFF.

V is TRBV7-6 and J is TRBJ2-1; the D gene is possibly TRBD2 (6 bases). This CDR3 is built from 14 residues. The germline V gene encodes CDR1 SGHVS and CDR2 FNYEAQ. Trimming pared 1 base from V and 6 bases from J, leaving 10 bases between. CDR3 sequence reads: CASSLDGGGNEQFF. CDR3 bases: TGTGCCAGCAGCTTAGATGGGGGAGGCAATGAGCAGTTCTTC.

The V and J genes are TRBV12-2 and TRBJ1-2; the DNA was not used to check the table's D call, TRBD1. TRBV12-2 is a pseudogene segment. The CDR3 is 16 amino acids. This CDR3 is CASRSAQTGQGRGYTF. The CDR3 DNA follows: TGTGCAAGTCGCTCCGCTCAGACGGGACAGGGCCGCGGCTACACCTTC.

The V gene is TRBV19, the J gene TRBJ2-5; TRBD1 might be the D (5 bases). The CDR3 spans 16 residues. The V gene's germline CDR1 is LNHDA and CDR2 SQIVND (reference sequence). Trimming took off 2 bases at V and 2 bases at J, with 15 bases between the two ends. Here the CDR3 reads CASSIILGQPQETQYF. CDR3 nucleotide sequence: TGTGCCAGTAGTATAATCTTGGGGCAGCCACAAGAGACCCAGTACTTC.

The rearrangement joins TRBV28 to TRBJ2-1; D might be TRBD2 (6 bases). Germline CDR1 and CDR2: MDHEN and SYDVKM. The CDR3 is 17 amino acids. V was pared by 4 bases and J by 1 base, with 17 bases between. CDR3 in DNA: TGTGCCAGCAGTTCCCCCCCGCGGGGCAGGTCCTACAATGAGCAGTTCTTC. It encodes CASSSPPRGRSYNEQFF.

The chain links TRBV27 to TRBJ2-5, with D possibly called TRBD1 or TRBD2 (5 bases each). The V end was cut by 3 bases, the J end by 7 bases, with 12 bases between. Germline CDR1 MNHEY, CDR2 SMNVEV (reference sequence). There are 13 residues in the CDR3. The CDR3 protein is CASSLGVQGTQYF. DNA of the CDR3: TGTGCCAGCAGTTTGGGGGTGCAGGGGACCCAGTACTTC.

The chain carries TRBV27 and TRBJ2-7; 7 nucleotides line up with TRBD1. V lost 0 bases to trimming and J lost 3 bases; unmatched junction nucleotides: 5. The CDR3 length is 15 residues. The germline CDR1 and CDR2 sequences are MNHEY and SMNVEV (reference sequence). This chain's CDR3 is CASSLSGGNSYEQYF. The CDR3 coding sequence is TGTGCCAGCAGTTTATCAGGGGGCAATAGCTACGAGCAGTACTTC.

The rearrangement links TRBV28 to TRBJ2-1; a possible D gene is TRBD1 (5 bases). The germline V gene encodes CDR1 MDHEN and CDR2 SYDVKM. The V and J ends lost 4 bases and 2 bases respectively, with 9 bases between them. The CDR3 contains 14 residues. This CDR3 is CASSYDRTYNEQFF. CDR3 sequence (DNA): TGTGCCAGCAGTTACGACAGAACCTACAATGAGCAGTTCTTC.

This clone has just one count. DNA for the CDR3: TGTGCCAGCAGTTCGTGGGAGGGAAAACTGTTTTTT. Encoded protein: CASSSWEGKLFF. The chain employs TRBV27 and TRBJ1-4; D is unclear. From germline, CDR1 is MNHEY and CDR2 SMNVEV (reference sequence). CDR3 size: 12 residues. The germline V and J ends were trimmed by 4 bases and 10 bases, with 10 bases remaining between them.

To note about this clone: The junction departs from the called germline gene at one end, perhaps through a read error. V and J are TRBV7-9 and TRBJ2-5; the D gene is possibly TRBD1 (6 bases). Germline V lookup: CDR1 SEHNR, CDR2 FQNEAQ (reference sequence). There are 15 residues in the CDR3. In DNA form, the CDR3 reads TGTGCCAGCAGCGTCCTACAGGGCGTCCAAGAGACCCGGTACTTC. This translates into CASSVLQGVQETRYF.

Remarks on this clone: An end of the junction does not agree with germline; a read error may underlie this. V is TRBV30 and J is TRBJ2-7; TRBD1 matches at 7 bases. Germline V gene lookup returns CDR1 GTSNPN and CDR2 SVGIG (reference sequence). This CDR3 has 13 residues. The CDR3 loop reads CAWTSRRGTEQHF. In DNA, the CDR3 is TGTGCCTGGACGTCGCGCAGGGGGACCGAGCAGCACTTC.

The CDR3 loop reads CASSQEKLAGALKETQYF. DNA of the CDR3: TGTGCCAGCAGCCAAGAGAAACTGGCGGGAGCGCTGAAAGAGACCCAGTACTTC. This chain connects TRBV4-2 to TRBJ2-5; 7 nucleotides line up with TRBD2. The CDR3 has 18 amino acids. V dropped 0 bases and J dropped 3; count of bases not matched to a gene: 13. Looked up from germline, CDR1 is LGHNA and CDR2 is YNFKEQ.

The gene calls are TRBV27 and TRBJ1-2, with D possibly matching TRBD1 (6 bases). The CDR3 covers 12 residues. Trimming took 5 bases from V and 7 from J, leaving 11 bases between them. The germline CDR1 and CDR2 sequences are MNHEY and SMNVEV (reference sequence). This CDR3 is CASSPTGSGYTF. CDR3 in DNA: TGTGCCAGCAGTCCTACAGGGTCTGGCTACACCTTC.

This chain links TRBV28 with TRBJ1-1; D possibly corresponds to TRBD1 (6 bases). Trimming stripped 3 bases from V and 7 bases from J, with 15 bases between. The CDR3 spans 14 residues. CDR1 is MDHEN, CDR2 SYDVKM, per germline. The CDR3, as DNA: TGTGCCAGCAGTTTGCCACGGGGGGCGGGTGAAGCTTTCTTT. Translating it yields CASSLPRGAGEAFF.

In the case of this clone: Mismatch with germline at one junction end may stem from a read error. The chain recombines TRBV7-7 with TRBJ2-5, with TRBD2 identical over 13 bases. The length of the CDR3 is 15 residues. Looked up from germline, CDR1 is SSHAT and CDR2 is FNYEAQ (reference sequence). CDR3 amino acids: CASSWTSGSQETQYF. CDR3 DNA: TGTGCTAGCAGCTGGACTAGCGGGAGTCAAGAGACCCAGTACTTC.

This chain uses TRBV9 with TRBJ2-2; tentative D call: TRBD1 (7 bases). Germline loops: CDR1 SGDLS, CDR2 YYNGEE. The CDR3 sequence is 13 residues long. The ends were cut back, 4 bases at V and 6 bases at J, with 10 bases in the middle. DNA of the CDR3: TGTGCCAGCAGCCAGGGGGGTGCCGGGGAGCTGTTTTTT. It codes for CASSQGGAGELFF.

In DNA, the CDR3 is TGTGCCAGCAGCCCCATAATCGGGGGGGACGAGCAGTACTTC. This gives the protein CASSPIIGGDEQYF. The rearrangement joins TRBV11-3 to TRBJ2-7; the match to TRBD2 covers 8 bases. Germline loops: CDR1 SGHNT, CDR2 YENEEA. With V trimmed by 5 bases and J by 5 bases, 8 bases remained unmatched. This CDR3 region has 14 residues.

This sequence joins TRBV28 and TRBJ2-3; D possibly corresponds to TRBD2 (5 bases). The V end was cut by 1 base, the J end by 4 bases, with 21 bases between. Germline V gene lookup returns CDR1 MDHEN and CDR2 SYDVKM. The CDR3 contains 18 residues. CDR3 residues: CASSLYKGWGESPDTQYF. CDR3 DNA: TGTGCCAGCAGTTTATACAAAGGGTGGGGAGAAAGCCCAGATACGCAGTATTTT.

Points on this clone: In the same sample, other DNA sequences code for this CDR3. V gene TRBV19 combines with J gene TRBJ2-1; TRBD2 matches 14 bases. The CDR3 covers 16 residues. Looked up from germline, CDR1 is LNHDA and CDR2 is SQIVND (reference sequence). Trimming took 1 base from V and 7 from J; bases not matched to a gene: 3. Here the CDR3 reads CASSIGWTSGRNEQFF. In DNA form, the CDR3 reads TGTGCCAGTAGTATAGGGTGGACTAGCGGGAGGAATGAGCAGTTCTTC.

The V and J genes are TRBV19 and TRBJ1-5; D is ambiguous. Per the germline V gene, CDR1 is LNHDA and CDR2 is SQIVND (reference sequence). This CDR3 is built from 14 residues. With 3 bases removed from V and 3 bases from J, the gap between germline ends came to 9 bases. The CDR3 DNA follows: TGTGCCAGTAGTATCGGCAGGAACAATCAGCCCCAGCATTTT. Protein product: CASSIGRNNQPQHF.

The chain is built from TRBV30 and TRBJ1-4, with unresolved D. V was cut by 4 bases and J by 0 bases, with 12 bases left in between. Germline CDR1 is GTSNPN and CDR2 is SVGIG (reference sequence). The CDR3 is 15 residues long. As DNA, the CDR3 is TGTGCCTGGACCCCGGTCGGATCAACTAATGAAAAACTGTTTTTT. Protein sequence: CAWTPVGSTNEKLFF.

This chain links TRBV9 with TRBJ1-1; 7 bases line up with TRBD1. Trimming cost V 2 bases and J 2 bases; bases outside gene matches: 6. CDR3 length: 15 amino acids. Per germline, CDR1 SGDLS and CDR2 YYNGEE. DNA of the CDR3: TGTGCCAGCAGCGTTACCGGGACAGATAACACTGAAGCTTTCTTT. Its translation: CASSVTGTDNTEAFF. Supplemented by reference TRBV9 and TRBJ1-1, the full variable domain reads DSGVTQTPKHLITATGQRVTLRCSPRSGDLSVYWYQQSLDQGLQFLIQYYNGEERAKGNILERFSAQQFPDLHSELNLSSLELGDSALYFCASSVTGTDNTEAFFGQGTRLTVV.

The chain recombines TRBV7-9 with TRBJ1-2; tentatively, D is TRBD1 (5 bases). Per germline, CDR1 SEHNR and CDR2 FQNEAQ (reference sequence). V was shortened by 11 bases and J by 4 bases, with 11 bases between the two germline ends. CDR3 length: 11 residues. The CDR3 sequence: CAGTGPYGYTF. The CDR3 DNA is TGTGCCGGAACAGGACCCTATGGCTACACCTTC.

This chain joins TRBV16 and TRBJ2-7; no definite D call. Germline CDR1 KGHSY, CDR2 FQNENV. There are 12 residues in the CDR3. V gave up 2 bases and J gave up 2 bases, with 4 bases separating them. CDR3 bases: TGTGCCAGCAGCCAAATGGCCTACGAGCAGTACTTC. Translating it yields CASSQMAYEQYF.